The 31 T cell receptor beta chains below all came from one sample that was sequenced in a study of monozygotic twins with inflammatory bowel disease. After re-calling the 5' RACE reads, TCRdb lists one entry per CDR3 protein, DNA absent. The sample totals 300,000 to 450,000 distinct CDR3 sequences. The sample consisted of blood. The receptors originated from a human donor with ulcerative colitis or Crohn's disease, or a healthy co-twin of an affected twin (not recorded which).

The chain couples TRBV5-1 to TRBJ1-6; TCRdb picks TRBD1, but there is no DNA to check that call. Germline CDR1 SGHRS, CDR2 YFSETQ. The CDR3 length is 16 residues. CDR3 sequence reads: CASSLAGTVYNSPLHF.

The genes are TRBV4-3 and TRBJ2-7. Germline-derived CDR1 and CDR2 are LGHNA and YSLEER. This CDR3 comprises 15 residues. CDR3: CASRQGHGGGYEQYF.

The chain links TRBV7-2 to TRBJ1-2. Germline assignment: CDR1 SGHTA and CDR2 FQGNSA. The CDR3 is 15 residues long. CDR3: CASTTVGQPAFGYTF.

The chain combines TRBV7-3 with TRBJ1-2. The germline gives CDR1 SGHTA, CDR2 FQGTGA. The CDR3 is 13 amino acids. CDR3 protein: CASSFSEGAGYTF.

The CDR3 region is CASSSPTGTSYNEQFF. The gene calls are TRBV7-9 and TRBJ2-1; TCRdb designates TRBD1, a call that cannot be tested without DNA. The CDR3 is 16 amino acids. Germline loops: CDR1 SEHNR, CDR2 FQNEAQ (reference sequence). Drawing the rest from reference TRBV7-9 and TRBJ2-1, the complete variable domain is DTGVSQNPRHKITKRGQNVTFRCDPISEHNRLYWYRQTLGQGPEFLTYFQNEAQLEKSRLLSDRFSAERPKGSFSTLEIQRTEQGDSAMYLCASSSPTGTSYNEQFFGPGTRLTVL.

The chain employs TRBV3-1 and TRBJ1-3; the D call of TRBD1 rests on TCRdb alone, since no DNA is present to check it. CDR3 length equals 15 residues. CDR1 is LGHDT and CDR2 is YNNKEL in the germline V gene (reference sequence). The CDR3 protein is CASSNDGGLGNTIYF.

The CDR3: CASRGEGSYNSPLHF. The rearrangement joins TRBV28 to TRBJ1-6; TCRdb proposes TRBD1, but this gene call is untestable without DNA. The CDR3 has 15 amino acids. The germline gives CDR1 MDHEN, CDR2 SYDVKM.

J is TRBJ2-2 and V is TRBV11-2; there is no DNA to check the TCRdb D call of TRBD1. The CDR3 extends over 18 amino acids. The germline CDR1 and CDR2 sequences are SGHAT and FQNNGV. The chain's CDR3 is CASSPPLATSRNTGELFF.

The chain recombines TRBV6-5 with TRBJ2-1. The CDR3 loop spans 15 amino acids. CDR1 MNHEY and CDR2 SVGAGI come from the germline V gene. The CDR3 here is CASSFTASSYNEQFF.

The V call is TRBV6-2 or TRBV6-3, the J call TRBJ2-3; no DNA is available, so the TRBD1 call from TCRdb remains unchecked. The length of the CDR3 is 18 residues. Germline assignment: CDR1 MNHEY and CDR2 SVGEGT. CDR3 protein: CASRPKSWYGGGTDTQYF.

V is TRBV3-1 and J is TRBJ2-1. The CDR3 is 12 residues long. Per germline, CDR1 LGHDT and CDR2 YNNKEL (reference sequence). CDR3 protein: CASSLKYNEQFF.

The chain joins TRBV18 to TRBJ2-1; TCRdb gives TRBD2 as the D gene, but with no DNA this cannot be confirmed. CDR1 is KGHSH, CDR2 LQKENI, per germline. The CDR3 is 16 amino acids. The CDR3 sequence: CASSPQEAGGIDEQFF.

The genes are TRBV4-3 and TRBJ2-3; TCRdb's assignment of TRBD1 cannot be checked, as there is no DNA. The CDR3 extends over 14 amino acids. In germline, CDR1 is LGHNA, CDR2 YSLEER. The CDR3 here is CASSQDPAGVKQYF.

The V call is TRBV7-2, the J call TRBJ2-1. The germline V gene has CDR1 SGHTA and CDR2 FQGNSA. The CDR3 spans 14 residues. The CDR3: CASNPHLSYNEQFF.

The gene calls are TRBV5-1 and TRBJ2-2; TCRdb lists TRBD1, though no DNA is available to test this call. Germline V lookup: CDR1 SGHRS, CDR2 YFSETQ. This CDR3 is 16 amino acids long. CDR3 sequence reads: CASSSGQGAYTGELFF.

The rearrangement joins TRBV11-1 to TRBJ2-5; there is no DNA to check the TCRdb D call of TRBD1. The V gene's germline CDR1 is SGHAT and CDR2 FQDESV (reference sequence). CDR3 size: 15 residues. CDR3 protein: CASSLHGTVQETQYF.

The CDR3 reads CASSRRTGSRETQYF. The V and J genes are TRBV7-3 and TRBJ2-5; the D call from TCRdb, TRBD1, cannot be confirmed without DNA. There are 15 residues in the CDR3. The germline V gene encodes CDR1 SGHTA and CDR2 FQGTGA.

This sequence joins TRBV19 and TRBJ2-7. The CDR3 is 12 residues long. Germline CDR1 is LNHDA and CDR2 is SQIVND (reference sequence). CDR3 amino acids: CASSNSSYEQYF. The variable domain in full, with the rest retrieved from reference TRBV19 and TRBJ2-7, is DGGITQSPKYLFRKEGQNVTLSCEQNLNHDAMYWYRQDPGQGLRLIYYSQIVNDFQKGDIAEGYSVSREKKESFPLTVTSAQKNPTAFYLCASSNSSYEQYFGPGTRLTVT.

CDR3 in amino acids: CSARDRPLPGELFF. V and J are TRBV20-1 and TRBJ2-2. The CDR3 runs to 14 residues. Germline assignment: CDR1 DFQATT and CDR2 SNEGSKA (reference sequence).

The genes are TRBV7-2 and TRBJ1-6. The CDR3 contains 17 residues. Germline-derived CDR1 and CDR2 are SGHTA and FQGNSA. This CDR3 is CASSLVPGTTYNSPLHF.

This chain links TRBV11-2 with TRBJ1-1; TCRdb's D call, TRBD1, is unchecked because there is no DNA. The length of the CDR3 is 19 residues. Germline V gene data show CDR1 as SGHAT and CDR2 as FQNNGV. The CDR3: CASSLGGGPGTPKNTEAFF.

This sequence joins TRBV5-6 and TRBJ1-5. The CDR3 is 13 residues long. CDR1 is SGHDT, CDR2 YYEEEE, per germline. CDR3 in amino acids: CASSLDPDQPQHF.

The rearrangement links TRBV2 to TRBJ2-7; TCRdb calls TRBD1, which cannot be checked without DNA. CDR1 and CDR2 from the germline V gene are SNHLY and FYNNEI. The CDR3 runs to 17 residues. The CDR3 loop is CASIGFTGASSTHEQYF.

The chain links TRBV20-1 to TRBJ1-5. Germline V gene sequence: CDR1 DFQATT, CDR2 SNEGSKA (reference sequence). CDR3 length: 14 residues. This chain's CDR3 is CSASQGQASQPQHF.

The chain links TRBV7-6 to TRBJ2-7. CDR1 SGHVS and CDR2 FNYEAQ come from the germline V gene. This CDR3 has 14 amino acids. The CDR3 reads CASSFGGQVYEQYF.

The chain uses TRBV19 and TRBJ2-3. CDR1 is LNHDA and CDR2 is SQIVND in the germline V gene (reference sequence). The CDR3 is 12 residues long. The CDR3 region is CASRSPTDTQYF.

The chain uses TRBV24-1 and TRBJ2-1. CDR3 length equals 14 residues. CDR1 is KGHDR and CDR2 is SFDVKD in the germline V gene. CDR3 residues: CATSDLTSNNEQFF.

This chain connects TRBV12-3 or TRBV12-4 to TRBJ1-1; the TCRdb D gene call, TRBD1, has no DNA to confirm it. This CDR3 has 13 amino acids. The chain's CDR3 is CASTTDDSIEAFF.

The CDR3 here is CASSLALASLSYNEQFF. The chain uses TRBV12-3 or TRBV12-4 and TRBJ2-1. The CDR3 extends over 17 amino acids.

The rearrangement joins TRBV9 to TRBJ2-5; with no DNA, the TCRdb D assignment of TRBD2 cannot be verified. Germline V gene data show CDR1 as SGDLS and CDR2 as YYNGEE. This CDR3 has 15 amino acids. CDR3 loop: CASSLQTNGLETQYF.

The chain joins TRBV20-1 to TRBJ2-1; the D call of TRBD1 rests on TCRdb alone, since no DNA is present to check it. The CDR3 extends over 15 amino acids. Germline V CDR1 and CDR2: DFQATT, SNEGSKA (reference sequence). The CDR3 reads CSARVWGGPYNEQFF.